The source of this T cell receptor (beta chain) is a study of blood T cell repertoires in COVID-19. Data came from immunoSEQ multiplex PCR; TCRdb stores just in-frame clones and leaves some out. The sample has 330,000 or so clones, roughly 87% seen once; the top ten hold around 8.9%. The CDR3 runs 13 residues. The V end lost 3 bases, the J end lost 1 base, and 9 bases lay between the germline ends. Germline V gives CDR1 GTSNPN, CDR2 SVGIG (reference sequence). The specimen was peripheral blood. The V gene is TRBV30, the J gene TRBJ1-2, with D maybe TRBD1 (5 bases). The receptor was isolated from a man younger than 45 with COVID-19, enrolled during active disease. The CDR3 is CAWRSDSNYGYTF. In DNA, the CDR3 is TGTGCCTGGAGGAGTGACAGTAACTATGGCTACACCTTC.